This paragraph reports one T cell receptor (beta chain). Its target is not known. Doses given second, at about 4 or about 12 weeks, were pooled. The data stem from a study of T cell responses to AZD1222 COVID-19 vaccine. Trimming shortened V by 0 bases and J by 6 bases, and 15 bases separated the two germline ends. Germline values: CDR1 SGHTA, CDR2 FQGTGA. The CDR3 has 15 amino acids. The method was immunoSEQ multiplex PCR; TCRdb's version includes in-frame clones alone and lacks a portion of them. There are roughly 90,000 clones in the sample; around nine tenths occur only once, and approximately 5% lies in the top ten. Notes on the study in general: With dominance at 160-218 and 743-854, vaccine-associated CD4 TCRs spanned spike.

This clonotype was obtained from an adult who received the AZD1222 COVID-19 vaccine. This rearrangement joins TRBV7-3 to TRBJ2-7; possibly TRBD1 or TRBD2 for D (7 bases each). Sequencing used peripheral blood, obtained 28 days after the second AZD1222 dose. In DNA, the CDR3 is TGTGCCAGCAGCTTAACGGGAGGGGGCTTCAGCGAGCAGTACTTC. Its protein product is CASSLTGGGFSEQYF.